The entry below gives a single T cell receptor (beta chain) sequence along with its context. The source of the sample is a study of blood T cell repertoires in COVID-19. TCRdb keeps only in-frame clones here, not all; method: immunoSEQ multiplex PCR. The sample includes about 160,000 clones, roughly 84% of them seen just once. V was cut by 10 bases and J by 0 bases, with 10 bases left in between. Germline-derived CDR1 and CDR2 are SNHLY and FYNNEI. The CDR3 spans 13 residues. Material for sequencing was peripheral blood. The clonotype was recovered from a man of 80 years or more with COVID-19, enrolled during active disease. J is TRBJ2-1 and V is TRBV2, with D possibly being TRBD2 (5 bases). This CDR3 reads CATARDSYNEQFF. The CDR3 DNA reads TGTGCCACCGCCCGGGACTCCTACAATGAGCAGTTCTTC.